This T cell receptor beta chain was identified in a study of blood T cell repertoires in COVID-19. Across the study: From T cells, B-cell-depleted T cells, or PBMCs came the material, which was cDNA or gDNA.

The CDR3 contains 12 residues. Germline CDR1 MNHNY, CDR2 SVGAGI (reference sequence). The V end was cut by 6 bases, the J end by 6 bases, with 12 bases between. TCRdb's table, derived via immunoSEQ multiplex PCR, lists solely in-frame clones and lacks some. The sample yields 95,000 to 150,000 clones, about 85% seen once. V and J are TRBV6-6 and TRBJ2-7; D not certain. The sequence was collected from a man older than 75 with active or convalescent COVID-19. The sequencing sample was made of peripheral blood. For the CDR3, the DNA is TGTGCCAGCAGCCTCAACGAAGCCGAGCAGTACTTC. Translation gives CASSLNEAEQYF.